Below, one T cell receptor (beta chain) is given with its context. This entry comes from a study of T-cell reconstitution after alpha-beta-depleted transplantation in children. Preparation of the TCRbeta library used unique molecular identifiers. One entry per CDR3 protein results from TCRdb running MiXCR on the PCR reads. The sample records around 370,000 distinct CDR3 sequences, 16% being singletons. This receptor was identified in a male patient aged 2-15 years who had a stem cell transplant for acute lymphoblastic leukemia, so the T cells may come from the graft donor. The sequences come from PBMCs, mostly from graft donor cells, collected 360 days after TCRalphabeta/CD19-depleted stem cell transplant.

Here the CDR3 reads CASSRGLAGGQSSYNEQFF. The CDR3, as DNA: TGCGCCAGCAGCCGTGGACTAGCGGGAGGTCAAAGCTCCTACAATGAGCAGTTCTTC. V gene TRBV4-1 combines with J gene TRBJ2-1, with 14 bases fitting TRBD2. The CDR3 contains 19 residues. Germline CDR1 reads MGHRA; CDR2 reads YSYEKL. Losses at the gene ends were 4 bases for V and 0 bases for J; bases not matched to a gene: 8.